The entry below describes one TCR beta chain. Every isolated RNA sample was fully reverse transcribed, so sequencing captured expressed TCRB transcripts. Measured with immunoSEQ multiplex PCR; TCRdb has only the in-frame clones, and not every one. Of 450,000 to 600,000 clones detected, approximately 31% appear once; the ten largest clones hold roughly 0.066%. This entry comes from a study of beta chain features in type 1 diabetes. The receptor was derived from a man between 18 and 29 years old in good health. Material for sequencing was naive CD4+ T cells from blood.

In DNA, the CDR3 is TGTGCCTGGAGCGTGGGACAGGTTTCCTACGAGCAGTACTTC. Translated: CAWSVGQVSYEQYF. The chain is built from TRBV30 and TRBJ2-7; 8 bases are a match to TRBD1. V lost 3 bases to trimming and J lost 1 base; unmatched junction nucleotides: 5. Germline V lookup: CDR1 GTSNPN, CDR2 SVGIG (reference sequence). This CDR3 spans 14 amino acids.